This T cell receptor beta chain was identified during a study of shared clonotypes between healthy human individuals. Study results and caveats: Non-shared clonotypes displayed generation probabilities falling below those of clonotypes present in all four donors.

Method: immunoSEQ multiplex PCR; TCRdb's copy keeps in-frame clones and lacks some. The sample lists hundreds of thousands of clones, under 80% occurring once. The germline V gene encodes CDR1 LGHNA and CDR2 YNFKEQ. The length of the CDR3 is 14 residues. Trimming took 3 bases from V and 7 from J, leaving 13 bases between them. On this clone itself: The antigen remains unidentified.

V and J are TRBV4-2 and TRBJ1-5; tentatively, D is TRBD1 (5 bases). The sequencing input was memory CD4+ T cells sorted from blood. Subset: CD45RA-negative fraction. The receptor's source is a woman in her thirties in good health. CDR3 nucleotide sequence: TGTGCCAGCAGCCATGATCAGGGTAGGCAGCCCCAGCATTTT. Translating gives CASSHDQGRQPQHF.